A selection of T cell receptor beta chains follows, all from one sample in a study of T cell changes during pregnancy in multiple sclerosis. Profiled with immunoSEQ multiplex PCR; TCRdb holds only in-frame clones, not every one. Of 65,000 to 85,000 clones listed, about 89% were seen once; the top ten hold approximately 1%. The specimen was peripheral blood, collected in the first trimester of pregnancy. All receptors derive from a female donor in good health, enrolled as a control in a pregnancy study. Both conserved end residues are part of each CDR3. D genes are given only for firm matches. Rows give clone size only sometimes, using once, few, many, or a class for an expanded clone.

DNA | CDR3 | D | J | size | V
TGTGCCAGCTCACCAGGAACAGGCTCTGAAGCTTTCTTT | CASSPGTGSEAFF | NA | TRBJ1-1 | NA | TRBV18
TGTGCCAGTAGTGCCGGTGGAGGGACAGGGGACACGGATACGCAGTATTTT | CASSAGGGTGDTDTQYF | TRBD1 | TRBJ2-3 | few | TRBV19
TGTGCCAGCAGTTACTCGATGGAGGACGGTGAGACCCAGTACTTC | CASSYSMEDGETQYF | NA | TRBJ2-5 | NA | TRBV6-5
TGTGCCAGCAGCCTTAAGAGGGGGCCGACCACTGAAGCTTTCTTT | CASSLKRGPTTEAFF | TRBD1 | TRBJ1-1 | NA | TRBV7-2
TGTGCCAGCAGCTCTACCATTCCCCGTGAAAAACTGTTTTTT | CASSSTIPREKLFF | NA | TRBJ1-4 | NA | TRBV5-6
TGTGCCGGAAGCGGGGGTAGCTCCTACGAGCAGTACTTC | CAGSGGSSYEQYF | TRBD2 | TRBJ2-7 | once | TRBV7-9
TGTGCCAGCAGGGAGATTGGAGCCTACGAGCAGTACTTC | CASREIGAYEQYF | NA | TRBJ2-7 | NA | TRBV2
TGTGCCAGCAGTAGACAGGGCGCCTACGAGCAGTACTTC | CASSRQGAYEQYF | TRBD1 | TRBJ2-7 | NA | TRBV5-5
TGCGCCAGCAGCTTATCGACAGTCTATGGCTACACCTTC | CASSLSTVYGYTF | NA | TRBJ1-2 | once | TRBV5-1
TGTGCCAGCAGTGAAAAGGGCGGGACCCAAGAGACCCAGTACTTC | CASSEKGGTQETQYF | NA | TRBJ2-5 | NA | TRBV6-4
TGTGCCAGCAGCTTCAGAACTAGCGGGATGGCAAAAAACATTCAGTACTTC | CASSFRTSGMAKNIQYF | TRBD2 | TRBJ2-4 | NA | TRBV5-6
TGCGCCAGCAGAGAGACAGGGCCACCCTTATGCGGGGAGCTGTTTTTT | CASRETGPPLCGELFF | TRBD1 | TRBJ2-2 | NA | TRBV10-1
TGTGCCAGCAGCCCAAGGACAGGGAGGACAGATACGCAGTATTTT | CASSPRTGRTDTQYF | TRBD1 | TRBJ2-3 | NA | TRBV7-9
TGTGCCAGCAGCAAAGGGACAGGTGACGGCTACACCTTC | CASSKGTGDGYTF | NA | TRBJ1-2 | few | TRBV21-1
TGCGCCAGCAGCCAAGCAGAATTGAGGCTGTGGGATGGCTACACCTTC | CASSQAELRLWDGYTF | NA | TRBJ1-2 | NA | TRBV4-1
TGTGCCAGCGGGTGGACTAGCGACTACGAGCAGTACTTC | CASGWTSDYEQYF | TRBD2 | TRBJ2-7 | NA | TRBV6-1
TGTGCCAGCAGTGAAGTATGGCTGTCTAGCTCCTACGAGCAGTACTTC | CASSEVWLSSSYEQYF | NA | TRBJ2-7 | once | TRBV6-1
TGTGCCAGCAGTCCCACGGGAGACTGGGGCGTTCAGCCCCAGCATTTT | CASSPTGDWGVQPQHF | NA | TRBJ1-5 | NA | TRBV6-6
TGTGCCAGCAGTTACGCAGGCGGGAGGGGCCCAGATACGCAGTATTTT | CASSYAGGRGPDTQYF | TRBD2 | TRBJ2-3 | NA | TRBV6-5
TGTGCCAGCAGTTACCGCGACAGGGGGCTTGGCTACACCTTC | CASSYRDRGLGYTF | TRBD1 | TRBJ1-2 | NA | TRBV6-6
TGCAGCGGGGGGGGGCAGGGCAAGAACACTGAAGCTTTCTTT | CSGGGQGKNTEAFF | NA | TRBJ1-1 | NA | TRBV29-1
TGCGCCAGCAGCCTGACTAGCGGGAGATCGGCAGGGGTTGAGCAGTTCTTC | CASSLTSGRSAGVEQFF | TRBD2 | TRBJ2-1 | NA | TRBV5-1
TGTGCCAGCAGTACATTAACCCGCCGGGACACTGAAGCTTTCTTT | CASSTLTRRDTEAFF | NA | TRBJ1-1 | NA | TRBV6-5
TGTGCCAGCAGCGTAGAACTCGGACTCTATAATTCACCCCTCCACTTT | CASSVELGLYNSPLHF | NA | TRBJ1-6 | NA | TRBV9
TGTGCCTGGAGTAAGGGGGGGAATGAGCAGTTCTTC | CAWSKGGNEQFF | NA | TRBJ2-1 | NA | TRBV30
TGTGCCAGCAGCCGCTTTGACAGGAATGAAAAACTGTTTTTT | CASSRFDRNEKLFF | NA | TRBJ1-4 | NA | TRBV6-5
TGCGCCAGCAAACCGGGACAGGGCAACACCGGGGAGCTGTTTTTT | CASKPGQGNTGELFF | TRBD1 | TRBJ2-2 | NA | TRBV10-1
TGTGCCAGCAGTTCTCCGGACAGGGCCACAGATACGCAGTATTTT | CASSSPDRATDTQYF | TRBD1 | TRBJ2-3 | NA | TRBV6-5
TGTGCTAGTACAGCGGGGGAATTCTACGAGCAGTACTTC | CASTAGEFYEQYF | TRBD2 | TRBJ2-7 | NA | TRBV12-5
TGTGCCAGCAGTTACTCGGCGAAGGGGTTGGTCGGCTACACCTTC | CASSYSAKGLVGYTF | NA | TRBJ1-2 | NA | TRBV6-6
TGCGCCAGCAGCCAAGAGGATATGGGACTAGCGGGGTACGAGCAGTACTTC | CASSQEDMGLAGYEQYF | TRBD2 | TRBJ2-7 | NA | TRBV4-1
TGTGCCAGCAGCCCCACGGCGGGGAGGTGGACTGAAGCTTTCTTT | CASSPTAGRWTEAFF | NA | TRBJ1-1 | NA | TRBV9
TGTGCCAGCAACCCCACCGGGACAGGGGGCACTGAAGCTTTCTTT | CASNPTGTGGTEAFF | TRBD1 | TRBJ1-1 | NA | TRBV5-6
TGTGCCAGCAGCTCTCAGACTAGCGGGATTGTAGGCAATGAGCAGTTCTTC | CASSSQTSGIVGNEQFF | TRBD2 | TRBJ2-1 | few | TRBV28
TGCAGCGTGACAGGGACGGGAGCAACTAATGAAAAACTGTTTTTT | CSVTGTGATNEKLFF | TRBD1 | TRBJ1-4 | once | TRBV29-1
TGTGCCACCAGCAGTGGGACAGGGGGCAGAGCTTTCTTT | CATSSGTGGRAFF | TRBD1 | TRBJ1-1 | NA | TRBV15
TGTGCCAGCAGCCCTCGGCGGCTACAGGGCCACGAGCAGTACTTC | CASSPRRLQGHEQYF | NA | TRBJ2-7 | NA | TRBV27
TGTGCCAGCTCAGACTGGACTGCCTATGGCTACACCTTC | CASSDWTAYGYTF | NA | TRBJ1-2 | NA | TRBV18
TGTGCCAGCAGCTCGGCGTCGGGGGAGACCCAGTACTTC | CASSSASGETQYF | NA | TRBJ2-5 | NA | TRBV7-6
TGTGCCAGCAGTTGGGCAGGGGCTCGGTACGAGCAGTACTTC | CASSWAGARYEQYF | NA | TRBJ2-7 | NA | TRBV28
TGTGCCAGCAGTGAACGTCGAGCGGGGGGTTTGCAAGAGACCCAGTACTTC | CASSERRAGGLQETQYF | TRBD2 | TRBJ2-5 | NA | TRBV6-1
TGCGCCAGCAGCCAAGTCGGTGGGGGCGCAGATACGCAGTATTTT | CASSQVGGGADTQYF | NA | TRBJ2-3 | NA | TRBV4-3
TGTGCCAGCAGCCGAAACTCGAACAATGAGCAGTTCTTC | CASSRNSNNEQFF | NA | TRBJ2-1 | NA | TRBV7-2
TGTGCCAGCAGTTTGCCACCCGGGACACCCAACACCGGGGAGCTGTTTTTT | CASSLPPGTPNTGELFF | NA | TRBJ2-2 | NA | TRBV28
TGTGCCAGCAGTTATCAAATGAATTCACCCCTCCACTTT | CASSYQMNSPLHF | NA | TRBJ1-6 | NA | TRBV6-5
TGTGCCAGCTCACCGGGAACAGGGGTCGAGTATGGCTACACCTTC | CASSPGTGVEYGYTF | TRBD1 | TRBJ1-2 | NA | TRBV18
TGTGCCAGCAGTCCGGCGGCGGGAGTACCCTACAATGAGCAGTTCTTC | CASSPAAGVPYNEQFF | TRBD2 | TRBJ2-1 | few | TRBV6-4
TGTGCCTGGGGTCGATCGGGCACTGAAGCTTTCTTT | CAWGRSGTEAFF | NA | TRBJ1-1 | few | TRBV30
TGCGCCAGCAGCTGGCGGGGGGGCCTAATTGAGGAGACCCAGTACTTC | CASSWRGGLIEETQYF | TRBD2 | TRBJ2-5 | NA | TRBV5-1
TGCGCCAGCAGTGACAGAGGCGGTTACACCTTC | CASSDRGGYTF | NA | TRBJ1-2 | once | TRBV5-1
TGTGCCAGCAGGGGACAGGGAGTTGGGTTCTATGGCTACACCTTC | CASRGQGVGFYGYTF | TRBD1 | TRBJ1-2 | NA | TRBV28
TGTGCCAGTAGTACTCGACAGGGATATTCTGGAAACACCATATATTTT | CASSTRQGYSGNTIYF | TRBD1 | TRBJ1-3 | NA | TRBV19
TGTGCCAGCCGCGAGGGGCAGGGGGCGTTACGGGAGCAGTACTTC | CASREGQGALREQYF | TRBD1 | TRBJ2-7 | NA | TRBV28
TGTGCCAGCAGCTTGCGGACAGGGGGCTGGGGTAGCAATCAGCCCCAGCATTTT | CASSLRTGGWGSNQPQHF | TRBD1 | TRBJ1-5 | NA | TRBV5-6
TGTGCCAGCAGTTTGGCAGGGCGTGAAGCTTTCTTT | CASSLAGREAFF | NA | TRBJ1-1 | NA | TRBV28